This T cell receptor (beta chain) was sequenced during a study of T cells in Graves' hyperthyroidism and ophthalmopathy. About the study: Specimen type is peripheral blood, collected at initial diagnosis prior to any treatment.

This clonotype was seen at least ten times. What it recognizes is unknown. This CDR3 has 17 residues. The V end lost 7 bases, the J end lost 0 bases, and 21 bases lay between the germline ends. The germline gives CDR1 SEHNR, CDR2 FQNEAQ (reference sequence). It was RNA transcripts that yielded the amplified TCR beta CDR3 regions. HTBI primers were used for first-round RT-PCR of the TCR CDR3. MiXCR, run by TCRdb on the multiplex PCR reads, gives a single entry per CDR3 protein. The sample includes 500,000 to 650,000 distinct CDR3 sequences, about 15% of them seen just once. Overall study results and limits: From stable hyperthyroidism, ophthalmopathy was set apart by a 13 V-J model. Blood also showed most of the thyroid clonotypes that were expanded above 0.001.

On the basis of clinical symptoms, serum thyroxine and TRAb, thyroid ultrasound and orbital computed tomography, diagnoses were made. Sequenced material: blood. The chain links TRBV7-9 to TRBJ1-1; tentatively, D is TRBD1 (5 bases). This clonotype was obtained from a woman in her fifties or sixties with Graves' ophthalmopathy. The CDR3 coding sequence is TGTGCCAGCAACCCCCCAAAAGGGCAGGACATGAACACTGAAGCTTTCTTT. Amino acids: CASNPPKGQDMNTEAFF.